Following are 30 T cell receptor beta chains from one sample sequenced in a study of blood T cells in healthy people across ages. For the second PCR, which ran for roughly 7 to 11 cycles, a sample-barcoded 5' primer and a J-beta primer mix were used. One entry per CDR3 protein results from TCRdb running MiXCR on the 5' RACE reads. Altogether roughly 800,000 distinct CDR3 sequences are present, about three fifths being singletons, with the ten largest covering roughly 20%. Sample: blood. The receptors come from a young man in good health.

The chain links TRBV6-5 to TRBJ1-5; D not resolved. The CDR3 totals 15 residues. CDR1 and CDR2 from the germline V gene are MNHEY and SVGAGI. V lost 6 bases, J lost 6 bases, and 18 bases lay in between. The CDR3 region is CASRPTGAARQPQHF. CDR3 bases: TGTGCCAGCAGACCGACCGGAGCCGCACGTCAGCCCCAGCATTTT.

Turning to this clonotype: The junction departs from the called germline gene at one end, perhaps through a read error. V gene TRBV5-1 combines with J gene TRBJ2-3, with unresolved D. From germline, CDR1 is SGHRS and CDR2 YFSETQ. This CDR3 is built from 13 residues. For the CDR3, the DNA is TGCGCCGGCAGTCCCCCTAGCACAGATACGCAGTATTTT. Amino acids: CAGSPPSTDTQYF.

This chain connects TRBV20-1 to TRBJ2-5, with 10 bases aligning to TRBD2. Germline V gene lookup returns CDR1 DFQATT and CDR2 SNEGSKA (reference sequence). This CDR3 has 13 residues. With V trimmed by 5 bases and J by 1 base, 1 base remained unmatched. CDR3 sequence (DNA): TGCAGTGCTGGACTAGCGGCCCAAGAGACCCAGTACTTC. This sequence encodes CSAGLAAQETQYF.

The J gene is TRBJ2-5, the V gene TRBV3-1, with 10 bases matching TRBD1. Trimming took 9 bases from V and 4 from J; bases not matched to a gene: 2. Per the germline V gene, CDR1 is LGHDT and CDR2 is YNNKEL (reference sequence). CDR3 size: 12 residues. CDR3 nucleotides: TGTGCCAGTCGGACAGGGGGAGAGACCCAGTACTTC. Residues: CASRTGGETQYF.

V usage is TRBV5-5 and J usage is TRBJ2-3; possibly TRBD1 for D (6 bases). The CDR3 has 14 residues. CDR1 is SGHKS, CDR2 YYEKEE, per germline (reference sequence). V lost 5 bases to trimming and J lost 0 bases, with 10 bases between them. The chain's CDR3 is CASRGHSSTDTQYF. CDR3 coding DNA: TGTGCCAGCAGGGGACATTCTAGCACAGATACGCAGTATTTT.

The chain joins TRBV6-2 or TRBV6-3 to TRBJ1-1; D ambiguous. This CDR3 comprises 11 residues. V was clipped by 0 bases and J by 7 bases, with 3 bases between them. The germline V gene encodes CDR1 MNHEY and CDR2 SVGEGT. CDR3 coding DNA: TGTGCCAGCAGTTACTCTCGTGAAGCTTTCTTT. Protein sequence: CASSYSREAFF.

This clonotype appeared a single time. The rearrangement links TRBV6-5 to TRBJ1-2, with D hard to call. Looked up from germline, CDR1 is MNHEY and CDR2 is SVGAGI. Trimming took 7 bases from V and 3 from J, leaving 15 bases between them. The CDR3 sequence is 14 residues long. CDR3 nucleotides: TGTGCCAGCATAGGGTTTAGGGCAGACTATGGCTACACCTTC. It codes for CASIGFRADYGYTF.

The gene calls are TRBV15 and TRBJ1-5, with D uncertain. Germline CDR1 LNHNV, CDR2 YYDKDF (reference sequence). V was shortened by 3 bases and J by 1 base, with 4 bases between the two germline ends. CDR3 length: 13 residues. As DNA, the CDR3 is TGTGCCACCAGCAGTCACAGCAATCAGCCCCAGCATTTT. This sequence encodes CATSSHSNQPQHF.

The J gene is TRBJ2-5, the V gene TRBV7-2, with a tentative D call TRBD1 (5 bases). V dropped 3 bases and J dropped 1 base, with 12 bases sitting between them. The CDR3 covers 15 residues. Germline loops: CDR1 SGHTA, CDR2 FQGNSA. This CDR3 reads CASSFSGWAQETQYF. The CDR3 DNA reads as TGTGCCAGCAGCTTTTCAGGGTGGGCCCAAGAGACCCAGTACTTC.

V gene TRBV7-9 combines with J gene TRBJ2-1; 13 bases are shared with TRBD2. The V gene end was trimmed by 5 bases and the J gene end by 10 bases; junction bases not matched to a gene: 8. Germline V gene data show CDR1 as SEHNR and CDR2 as FQNEAQ (reference sequence). The CDR3 has 15 residues. CDR3 coding DNA: TGTGCCAGCAGCCCAGGACTAGCGGGAGCCAGGGAGCAGTTCTTC. It translates to CASSPGLAGAREQFF. Variable domain in full (rest from reference TRBV7-9 and TRBJ2-1): DTGVSQNPRHKITKRGQNVTFRCDPISEHNRLYWYRQTLGQGPEFLTYFQNEAQLEKSRLLSDRFSAERPKGSFSTLEIQRTEQGDSAMYLCASSPGLAGAREQFFGPGTRLTVL.

This clonotype appeared a few times. The V gene is TRBV3-1, the J gene TRBJ2-7; D unresolved. The CDR3 loop spans 12 amino acids. Germline values: CDR1 LGHDT, CDR2 YNNKEL (reference sequence). Trimming pared 1 base from V and 6 bases from J, leaving 7 bases between. For the CDR3, the DNA is TGTGCCAGCAGCCAAGCGGGTGGCGAGCAGTACTTC. Protein product: CASSQAGGEQYF.

This clonotype was recorded a few times. V gene TRBV4-3 combines with J gene TRBJ2-3, with D possibly matching TRBD1 (6 bases). The CDR3 is 14 amino acids. Trimming cost V 2 bases and J 4 bases, with 10 bases left between them. Germline V lookup: CDR1 LGHNA, CDR2 YSLEER. CDR3 nucleotide sequence: TGCGCCAGCAGCCAAACAGGGTCTCCAGATACGCAGTATTTT. Protein product: CASSQTGSPDTQYF.

The sample holds a few counts of this clonotype. The rearrangement joins TRBV29-1 to TRBJ1-4; D ambiguous. Germline lookup yields CDR1 SQVTM and CDR2 ANQGSEA. The V and J ends lost 4 bases and 5 bases respectively, with 8 bases between them. The CDR3 loop spans 12 amino acids. Written as DNA, the CDR3 is TGCAGCGTTGCCCCTTCAAATGAAAAACTGTTTTTT. It translates to CSVAPSNEKLFF.

The chain joins TRBV29-1 to TRBJ1-4; 9 nucleotides line up with TRBD1. Trimming took 6 bases from V and 3 from J; bases not matched to a gene: 2. The germline gives CDR1 SQVTM, CDR2 ANQGSEA. The CDR3 sequence is 13 residues long. The CDR3 reads CSVGTGSNEKLFF. Written as DNA, the CDR3 is TGCAGCGTCGGGACAGGGTCTAATGAAAAACTGTTTTTT.

The gene calls are TRBV29-1 and TRBJ2-5; 14 bases align to TRBD2. The CDR3 length is 18 residues. Germline V CDR1 and CDR2: SQVTM, ANQGSEA. Unmatched junction bases numbered 17, after V lost 4 bases and J lost 7 bases. CDR3: CSVAHTGTSGRFGGTQYF. CDR3 sequence (DNA): TGCAGCGTTGCACATACCGGGACTAGCGGGAGATTTGGAGGGACCCAGTACTTC.

The genes are TRBV4-3 and TRBJ1-4; D uncertain. This CDR3 contains 13 residues. Trimming took 0 bases from V and 8 from J, leaving 7 bases between them. The germline CDR1 and CDR2 sequences are LGHNA and YSLEER. As DNA, the CDR3 is TGCGCCAGCAGCCAAGATTGGTTCGAAAAACTGTTTTTT. Its protein is CASSQDWFEKLFF.

This chain uses TRBV6-2 or TRBV6-3 with TRBJ2-7, with D perhaps TRBD1 or TRBD2 (6 bases each). Trimming pared 6 bases from V and 7 bases from J, leaving 28 bases between. The CDR3 covers 17 residues. CDR1 and CDR2 from the germline V gene are MNHEY and SVGEGT. CDR3 bases: TGTGCCAGCAGGGTTGGAAGCGGAGGGGTGGGGGACAATGAGCAGTACTTC. Protein product: CASRVGSGGVGDNEQYF.

This clonotype was seen once. The chain recombines TRBV28 with TRBJ1-2; D unclear. The CDR3 length is 13 residues. V was clipped by 7 bases and J by 4 bases, with 13 bases between them. From germline, CDR1 is MDHEN and CDR2 SYDVKM. The CDR3: CASNFGRVYGYTF. CDR3 DNA: TGTGCCAGCAACTTCGGTAGGGTCTATGGCTACACCTTC.

V is TRBV11-3 and J is TRBJ1-5; D remains ambiguous. CDR3 size: 15 residues. Trimming removed 6 bases at V and 5 bases at J, with 17 bases between. CDR1 is SGHNT and CDR2 is YENEEA in the germline V gene. In nucleotides, the CDR3 is TGTGCCAGCAGACAAGTCACAACCGGGCATCAGCCCCAGCATTTT. Translation: CASRQVTTGHQPQHF.

The gene calls are TRBV12-3 or TRBV12-4 and TRBJ2-1, with TRBD2 matching 14 bases. This CDR3 comprises 17 residues. The V and J ends lost 4 bases and 6 bases, in that order; junction bases with no gene match: 8. The CDR3 region is CASSSQPGLAGVNEQFF. The CDR3 DNA reads as TGTGCCAGCAGTTCGCAGCCGGGACTAGCGGGAGTCAATGAGCAGTTCTTC.

The rearrangement links TRBV4-2 to TRBJ1-2; 7 positions agree with TRBD1. V lost 0 bases, J lost 3 bases, and 7 bases stayed unmatched. This CDR3 has 16 residues. Germline V gene data show CDR1 as LGHNA and CDR2 as YNFKEQ. CDR3 amino acids: CASSQEPGQSYYGYTF. For the CDR3, the DNA is TGTGCCAGCAGCCAAGAACCGGGACAGTCCTACTATGGCTACACCTTC.

The chain combines TRBV7-2 with TRBJ1-2; no clear D. The CDR3 has 14 residues. Germline values: CDR1 SGHTA, CDR2 FQGNSA. Between the trimmed V and J ends, which lost 2 bases and 4 bases, there was a span of 11 bases. CDR3 sequence: CASSLTPQTYGYTF. The CDR3 DNA reads as TGTGCCAGCAGCTTAACCCCACAGACCTATGGCTACACCTTC.

This chain links TRBV5-1 with TRBJ2-4; D is perhaps TRBD1 or TRBD2 (6 bases each). The end of the DNA is better explained by TRBJ2-7, so the J call may be wrong. CDR3 length equals 17 residues. CDR1 SGHRS and CDR2 YFSETQ come from the germline V gene. In DNA, the CDR3 is TGCGCCAGCAGCTTGGCCCCCGGGGGCGCGAAGGCCTACGAGCAGTACTTC. Translating gives CASSLAPGGAKAYEQYF.

The rearrangement links TRBV10-3 to TRBJ2-5; D is unclear. Trimming took off 0 bases at V and 2 bases at J, with 10 bases between the two ends. Germline CDR1 ENHRY, CDR2 SYGVKD. This CDR3 has 15 residues. This chain's CDR3 is CAISESTTQQETQYF. The CDR3 DNA reads as TGTGCCATCAGTGAGTCTACGACGCAACAAGAGACCCAGTACTTC.

The genes are TRBV19 and TRBJ2-7; a weak D match, TRBD2 (6 bases). Trimming took 8 bases from V and 1 from J, leaving 15 bases between them. The CDR3 has 14 amino acids. CDR1 LNHDA and CDR2 SQIVND come from the germline V gene (reference sequence). CDR3 DNA sequence: TGTGCCAGTGGTCCTATCCGGGGGTCCTACGAGCAGTACTTC. This encodes CASGPIRGSYEQYF.

The chain combines TRBV4-2 with TRBJ2-3, with TRBD2 matching over 11 bases. The CDR3 consists of 16 residues. The J segment lost 2 bases and the V segment lost 4 bases, leaving 5 bases of the junction unmatched. Looked up from germline, CDR1 is LGHNA and CDR2 is YNFKEQ. The CDR3 DNA follows: TGTGCCAGCAGCCTCGTAGCGGGGGGGGACACAGATACGCAGTATTTT. Translated: CASSLVAGGDTDTQYF.

This clonotype was recorded a few times. The chain links TRBV12-3 or TRBV12-4 to TRBJ2-7, with 7 bases that match TRBD1. J lost 1 base, V lost 4 bases, and 7 bases had no gene match. The CDR3 runs 15 residues. The CDR3 is CASSSDRQGSYEQYF. CDR3 in DNA: TGTGCCAGCAGTTCTGATCGACAGGGTTCCTACGAGCAGTACTTC.

The V and J genes are TRBV11-2 and TRBJ2-7; TRBD1 agrees at 9 bases. The CDR3 has 15 residues. The V and J ends lost 1 base and 3 bases, in that order; junction bases with no gene match: 4. Germline CDR1 reads SGHAT; CDR2 reads FQNNGV. CDR3 DNA: TGTGCCAGCAGCTTAGGGGGACAGGGTTTCTACGAGCAGTACTTC. Its translation is CASSLGGQGFYEQYF.

V gene TRBV3-1 combines with J gene TRBJ2-7; D gene uncertain. Germline assignment: CDR1 LGHDT and CDR2 YNNKEL (reference sequence). V lost 2 bases and J lost 3, with 2 bases in between. This CDR3 has 11 residues. CDR3 sequence (DNA): TGTGCCAGCAGCCAATTCTACGAGCAGTACTTC. Residues: CASSQFYEQYF.

V and J are TRBV27 and TRBJ1-6; D gene ambiguous. The CDR3 extends over 14 amino acids. Germline CDR1 and CDR2: MNHEY and SMNVEV (reference sequence). Trimming stripped 6 bases from V and 8 bases from J, with 14 bases between. The DNA of the CDR3 is TGTGCCAGCAGGGACCGGGAAGGGTATTCACCCCTCCACTTT. Translating gives CASRDREGYSPLHF.